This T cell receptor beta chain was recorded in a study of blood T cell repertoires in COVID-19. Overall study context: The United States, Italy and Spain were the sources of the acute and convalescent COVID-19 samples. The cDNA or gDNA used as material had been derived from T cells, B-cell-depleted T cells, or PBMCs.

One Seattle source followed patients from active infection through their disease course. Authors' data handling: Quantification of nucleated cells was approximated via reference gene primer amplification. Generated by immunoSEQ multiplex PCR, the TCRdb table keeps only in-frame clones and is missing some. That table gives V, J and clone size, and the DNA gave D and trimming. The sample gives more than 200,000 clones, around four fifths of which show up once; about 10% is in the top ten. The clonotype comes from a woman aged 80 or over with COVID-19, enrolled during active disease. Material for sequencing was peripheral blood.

The CDR3, as DNA: TGTGCCTGGAGGGAAACAGGGATACAGTCACCCCTCCACTTT. Residues: CAWRETGIQSPLHF. V and J are TRBV30 and TRBJ1-6; weak D call: TRBD1 (6 bases). The CDR3 spans 14 residues. Trimming took off 3 bases at V and 10 bases at J, with 16 bases between the two ends. CDR1 is GTSNPN and CDR2 is SVGIG in the germline V gene (reference sequence).